The 27 T cell receptor beta chains listed next were all sequenced from one sample in a study of beta chain features in type 1 diabetes. Every isolated RNA sample was fully reverse transcribed, so sequencing captured expressed TCRB transcripts. Generated by immunoSEQ multiplex PCR, the TCRdb table keeps only in-frame clones and is missing some. The sample has more than 120,000 clones; about 10% are singletons. Input material: naive CD4+ T cells from blood. The receptors were gathered from a man younger than 35 in good health.

This rearrangement joins TRBV11-2 to TRBJ2-7; maybe TRBD1 (6 bases). The CDR3 sequence is 13 residues long. Germline values: CDR1 SGHAT, CDR2 FQNNGV. Trimming removed 7 bases at V and 4 bases at J, with 14 bases between. CDR3 sequence reads: CASTRQVGYEQYF. The CDR3 nucleotides read TGTGCCAGCACCAGACAGGTTGGGTACGAGCAGTACTTC.

CDR3 residues: CAIKARYTGELFF. The CDR3 DNA is TGTGCCATCAAGGCCAGGTACACCGGGGAGCTGTTTTTT. This chain links TRBV10-3 with TRBJ2-2; D is uncertain. Looked up from germline, CDR1 is ENHRY and CDR2 is SYGVKD. The V gene lost 7 bases and the J gene lost 3 bases, with 9 bases spanning the gap. The CDR3 is 13 amino acids.

The V call is TRBV5-1, the J call TRBJ2-1, with a possible D match to TRBD2 (6 bases). Trimming pared 4 bases from V and 6 bases from J, leaving 17 bases between. CDR1 and CDR2 from the germline V gene are SGHRS and YFSETQ. The CDR3 length is 15 residues. This CDR3 reads CASSVAGSLGNEQFF. CDR3 DNA sequence: TGCGCCAGCAGCGTTGCGGGGAGCCTTGGCAATGAGCAGTTCTTC.

This chain connects TRBV7-9 to TRBJ1-2; TRBD1 matches 8 bases. Trimming at V came to 0 bases and at J to 8 bases, leaving 2 bases not matched to a gene. The CDR3 covers 13 residues. Looked up from germline, CDR1 is SEHNR and CDR2 is FQNEAQ (reference sequence). CDR3 amino acids: CASSLATGEGYTF. The CDR3 nucleotides read TGTGCCAGCAGCTTAGCGACAGGGGAAGGCTACACCTTC. Full variable domain (outside the CDR3, taken from reference TRBV7-9 and TRBJ1-2): DTGVSQNPRHKITKRGQNVTFRCDPISEHNRLYWYRQTLGQGPEFLTYFQNEAQLEKSRLLSDRFSAERPKGSFSTLEIQRTEQGDSAMYLCASSLATGEGYTFGSGTRLTVV.

This clone has more than one count but fewer than ten. The rearrangement links TRBV19 to TRBJ2-3, with no clear D. The germline gives CDR1 LNHDA, CDR2 SQIVND (reference sequence). This CDR3 is 14 amino acids long. V gave up 5 bases and J gave up 2 bases, with 11 bases separating them. CDR3 sequence (DNA): TGTGCCAGTAGTCTCGACTCTTTCACAGATACGCAGTATTTT. Its translation: CASSLDSFTDTQYF.

The V gene is TRBV18, the J gene TRBJ2-1; 11 nucleotides align to TRBD1. CDR3 length: 15 amino acids. Trimming cost V 6 bases and J 9 bases; bases outside gene matches: 10. Germline CDR1 is KGHSH and CDR2 is LQKENI. CDR3 bases: TGTGCCAGCTCTCCAGGACAGGGGGCGCGAGGTGAGCAGTTCTTC. Protein sequence: CASSPGQGARGEQFF.

The genes are TRBV7-8 and TRBJ2-7; weak D call: TRBD1 (5 bases). Trimming removed 2 bases at V and 7 bases at J, with 12 bases between. CDR1 and CDR2 from the germline V gene are SGHVS and FQNEAQ. The CDR3 has 13 amino acids. The DNA of the CDR3 is TGTGCCAGCAGCTTACAGGGATGGCAAGAGCAGTACTTC. The encoded protein is CASSLQGWQEQYF. The variable domain in full, completed from reference TRBV7-8 and TRBJ2-7, reads GAGVSQSPRYKVAKRGQDVALRCDPISGHVSLFWYQQALGQGPEFLTYFQNEAQLDKSGLPSDRFFAERPEGSVSTLKIQRTQQEDSAVYLCASSLQGWQEQYFGPGTRLTVT.

This clone appeared many times. V and J are TRBV10-3 and TRBJ2-1; tentatively, D is TRBD2 (5 bases). Germline V lookup: CDR1 ENHRY, CDR2 SYGVKD. V was trimmed by 8 bases and J by 9 bases, leaving 20 bases between them. The CDR3 extends over 14 amino acids. The CDR3 sequence is CAICAGSAGGEQFF. DNA for the CDR3: TGTGCCATCTGCGCCGGGTCGGCCGGAGGTGAGCAGTTCTTC.

The chain links TRBV15 to TRBJ2-5, with D tentatively TRBD2 (6 bases). The CDR3 is 17 residues long. Deletions cut 1 base from V and 9 bases from J, with 24 bases between. Germline loops: CDR1 LNHNV, CDR2 YYDKDF (reference sequence). Here the CDR3 DNA reads TGTGCCACCAGCAGAGGGAAGACTAGGCTGGAGCAATTGGCCCAGTACTTC. Translated: CATSRGKTRLEQLAQYF.

The chain combines TRBV7-2 with TRBJ1-5, with D unclear. The CDR3 has 16 amino acids. V lost 2 bases and J lost 2, with 13 bases in between. Per germline, CDR1 SGHTA and CDR2 FQGNSA. CDR3 coding DNA: TGTGCCAGCAGCTTAATGAACCTAGAAGGCAATCAGCCCCAGCATTTT. Translation gives CASSLMNLEGNQPQHF.

The V call is TRBV28, the J call TRBJ2-1; 13 bases align to TRBD2. Trimming at V came to 6 bases and at J to 15 bases, leaving 14 bases not matched to a gene. Per the germline V gene, CDR1 is MDHEN and CDR2 is SYDVKM. This CDR3 is built from 15 residues. CDR3 bases: TGTGCCAGCAGAGATACTAGCGGGGGGGCCGGGTTTGTGTTCTTC. The encoded protein is CASRDTSGGAGFVFF.

The rearrangement joins TRBV30 to TRBJ2-5; a possible D gene is TRBD1 (5 bases). Germline V gives CDR1 GTSNPN, CDR2 SVGIG (reference sequence). The CDR3 runs 13 residues. Trimming shortened V by 1 base and J by 1 base, and 7 bases separated the two germline ends. Here the CDR3 reads CAWSADIQETQYF. DNA of the CDR3: TGTGCCTGGAGTGCGGACATCCAAGAGACCCAGTACTTC.

This clone was observed a few times. The V and J genes are TRBV18 and TRBJ2-2; 7 bases map to TRBD1. The CDR3 spans 16 residues. The germline V gene encodes CDR1 KGHSH and CDR2 LQKENI. The J segment lost 6 bases and the V segment lost 6 bases, leaving 13 bases of the junction unmatched. In DNA form, the CDR3 reads TGTGCCAGCTCCCGTGACGGGACAGAAAGGTCCGGGGAGCTGTTTTTT. As protein: CASSRDGTERSGELFF.

This clone has a handful of counts. V is TRBV28 and J is TRBJ1-2; weak D call: TRBD1 (6 bases). V lost 5 bases and J 0 bases, leaving 10 bases between the germline ends. The V gene's germline CDR1 is MDHEN and CDR2 SYDVKM. The CDR3 runs 14 residues. In nucleotides, the CDR3 is TGTGCCAGCAGTACCTGGACAGCTAACTATGGCTACACCTTC. Translated, it gives CASSTWTANYGYTF.

The V call is TRBV11-2, the J call TRBJ2-1; possible D gene TRBD2, 6 bases. V was clipped by 3 bases and J by 6 bases, with 12 bases between them. Germline V gene data show CDR1 as SGHAT and CDR2 as FQNNGV. This CDR3 has 14 residues. The CDR3: CASSFGGLGNEQFF. The CDR3 DNA reads as TGTGCCAGCAGCTTCGGGGGACTCGGCAATGAGCAGTTCTTC.

This clone came up once. This chain connects TRBV5-4 to TRBJ2-3, with a possible D match to TRBD1 (6 bases). Germline loops: CDR1 SGHNT, CDR2 YYREEE (reference sequence). The length of the CDR3 is 15 residues. The V end was cut by 2 bases, the J end by 3 bases, with 13 bases between. CDR3 residues: CASSLQGVWTDTQYF. CDR3 DNA: TGTGCCAGCAGCTTACAGGGTGTTTGGACAGATACGCAGTATTTT.

V and J are TRBV6-1 and TRBJ1-5; 7 nucleotides align to TRBD1. Germline V gene data show CDR1 as MNHNS and CDR2 as SASEGT. After removal of 7 bases from V and 4 bases from J, the junction contained 10 bases not matched to a gene. The CDR3 loop spans 15 amino acids. CDR3 sequence reads: CASTQEVTGNQPQHF. The CDR3 nucleotides read TGTGCCAGCACCCAAGAGGTGACAGGGAATCAGCCCCAGCATTTT.

The CDR3 DNA sequence: TGTGCCAGCAGCGCCTCAGGGGCAACTAATGAAAAACTGTTTTTT. It specifies CASSASGATNEKLFF. The chain uses TRBV7-3 and TRBJ1-4; D is possibly TRBD1 (6 bases). Germline values: CDR1 SGHTA, CDR2 FQGTGA. V lost 5 bases, J lost 0 bases, and 10 bases lay in between. The CDR3 length is 15 residues.

This sequence joins TRBV6-4 and TRBJ2-7, with D perhaps matching TRBD1 (6 bases). Deletions cut 7 bases from V and 0 bases from J, with 16 bases between. Germline assignment: CDR1 MRHNA and CDR2 SNTAGT. CDR3 length equals 15 residues. CDR3: CASTFRTVFSYEQYF. The DNA for the CDR3 is TGTGCCAGCACCTTCCGGACAGTGTTCTCCTACGAGCAGTACTTC.

J is TRBJ2-5 and V is TRBV7-2; 7 bases are shared with TRBD1. This CDR3 has 16 residues. Trimming took 1 base from V and 4 from J; bases not matched to a gene: 9. Germline V lookup: CDR1 SGHTA, CDR2 FQGNSA. For the CDR3, the DNA is TGTGCCAGCAGCTTAGATTGGTTAGGGGGCTTAGAGACCCAGTACTTC. Translated: CASSLDWLGGLETQYF.

The chain recombines TRBV5-4 with TRBJ1-6, with TRBD1 identical over 7 bases. Germline V lookup: CDR1 SGHNT, CDR2 YYREEE (reference sequence). The CDR3 is 15 amino acids. The V segment lost 3 bases and the J segment 8 bases; nucleotides outside the gene matches: 8. The CDR3 here is CASSYRGRRDSPLHF. The CDR3 DNA reads as TGTGCCAGCAGCTATAGGGGGCGCCGGGATTCACCCCTCCACTTT.

This clone occurred a few times. The chain couples TRBV28 to TRBJ2-1; TRBD2 matches 10 bases. With 2 bases clipped from V and 2 bases from J, the junction kept 6 bases outside the gene matches. In germline, CDR1 is MDHEN, CDR2 SYDVKM. This CDR3 region has 17 residues. The CDR3 sequence is CASSLISLAGAYNEQFF. DNA for the CDR3: TGTGCCAGCAGTTTAATTAGCCTAGCGGGGGCCTACAATGAGCAGTTCTTC. The full variable domain, in which reference TRBV28 and TRBJ2-1 provide the parts outside the CDR3, is DVKVTQSSRYLVKRTGEKVFLECVQDMDHENMFWYRQDPGLGLRLIYFSYDVKMKEKGDIPEGYSVSREKKERFSLILESASTNQTSMYLCASSLISLAGAYNEQFFGPGTRLTVL.

There are many counts of this clone. This rearrangement joins TRBV13 to TRBJ2-3; perhaps TRBD2 as D (5 bases). The germline V gene encodes CDR1 PRHDT and CDR2 FYEKMQ (reference sequence). This CDR3 is 14 amino acids long. V was trimmed by 4 bases and J by 2 bases, leaving 10 bases between them. The CDR3 protein is CASSSPGITDTQYF. The DNA for the CDR3 is TGTGCCAGCAGCTCACCCGGGATCACAGATACGCAGTATTTT.

This clone was observed many times. The chain couples TRBV4-2 to TRBJ1-5; TRBD1 matches at 8 bases. J lost 7 bases, V lost 0 bases, and 5 bases had no gene match. The CDR3 spans 15 residues. Per the germline V gene, CDR1 is LGHNA and CDR2 is YNFKEQ. The chain's CDR3 is CASSQDTGGGQPQHF. CDR3 coding DNA: TGTGCCAGCAGCCAAGATACAGGGGGTGGACAGCCCCAGCATTTT.

This clone showed up just a few times. The rearrangement links TRBV25-1 to TRBJ1-5; 8 bases align to TRBD1. The V gene's germline CDR1 is MGHDK and CDR2 SYGVNS. This CDR3 has 16 residues. V lost 3 bases, J lost 1 base, and 5 bases stayed unmatched. The CDR3 protein is CASSDGQGASNQPQHF. CDR3 DNA: TGTGCCAGCAGTGATGGCCAGGGGGCAAGCAATCAGCCCCAGCATTTT.

This clone was detected a few times. This chain joins TRBV19 and TRBJ1-5; D call uncertain. V was pared by 5 bases and J by 0 bases, with 11 bases between. CDR1 is LNHDA and CDR2 is SQIVND in the germline V gene (reference sequence). The CDR3 is 15 residues long. DNA for the CDR3: TGTGCCAGTAGTTGGCAGGTTGATAGCAATCAGCCCCAGCATTTT. Residues: CASSWQVDSNQPQHF.

This clone was seen a few times. The chain combines TRBV11-3 with TRBJ2-1; D gene uncertain. Trimming left V 3 bases short and J 7 bases short, with 13 bases between. The CDR3 is made up of 14 amino acids. The V gene's germline CDR1 is SGHNT and CDR2 YENEEA. The CDR3 spells CASSFGGVWNEQFF. The CDR3 nucleotides are TGTGCCAGCAGCTTTGGCGGCGTATGGAATGAGCAGTTCTTC.